These T cell receptor beta chains were read from a single sample in a study of CD8+ T cells in alopecia areata. Data came from immunoSEQ multiplex PCR; TCRdb stores just in-frame clones and leaves some out. Of around 250,000 clones listed, 67% are singletons. The sequencing here drew on CD4+ T cells sorted from blood, taken at week 0. All receptors derive from a human donor with alopecia areata. Each CDR3 is given with its conserved first and last residue. A D gene is named only where the DNA matches it firmly. Clone size is given for some rows only: seen once, a few or many times, or a class if the clone is expanded.

d_call	clone_size	v_call	j_call	cdr3_nt	cdr3_aa
NA	NA	TRBV5-1	TRBJ1-1	TGCGCCAGCAGCACGGCTGGGGGTACTGAAGCTTTCTTT	CASSTAGGTEAFF
TRBD1	NA	TRBV7-2	TRBJ1-5	TGTGCCAGCAGCCTCCGGGGGACAGGATTAAATCAGCCCCAGCATTTT	CASSLRGTGLNQPQHF
NA	NA	TRBV6-5	TRBJ2-2	TGTGCCAGCGGCAGGGCTAACACCGGGGAGCTGTTTTTT	CASGRANTGELFF
NA	once	TRBV7-9	TRBJ1-1	TGTGCCAGCAGCCGCCGGGGACAACACAAGACGAACACTGAAGCTTTCTTT	CASSRRGQHKTNTEAFF
NA	NA	TRBV4-1	TRBJ1-3	TGCGCCAGCAGCCAATGGGAATACTCTGGAAACACCATATATTTT	CASSQWEYSGNTIYF
NA	NA	TRBV5-1	TRBJ1-1	TGCGCCAGCAGCTTAGTGGGGATGAACACTGAAGCTTTCTTT	CASSLVGMNTEAFF
TRBD2	NA	TRBV9	TRBJ2-1	TGTGCCAGCAGCGTCGCCCAGCGGGAAGAGCAGTTCTTC	CASSVAQREEQFF
TRBD1	NA	TRBV11-1	TRBJ2-1	TGTGCCAGCAGCGGACAGGGTCCCAATGAGCAGTTCTTC	CASSGQGPNEQFF
TRBD1	few	TRBV5-1	TRBJ2-1	TGCGCCAGCAGTTTCGGTCTACGGGACAGGGTAATGAATGAGCAGTTCTTC	CASSFGLRDRVMNEQFF
TRBD1	once	TRBV29-1	TRBJ1-1	TGCAGCGCTGGACAGGTGAACACTGAAGCTTTCTTT	CSAGQVNTEAFF
TRBD1	NA	TRBV5-1	TRBJ2-5	TGCGCCAGCAGCTCAATACAGGGGGCAGGGGAGACCCAGTACTTC	CASSSIQGAGETQYF
NA	few	TRBV7-2	TRBJ1-2	TGTGCCAGCAGCGTGGGGACGTCGAACTATGGCTACACCTTC	CASSVGTSNYGYTF
NA	NA	TRBV5-6	TRBJ2-4	TGTGCCAGCAGCTTGCCCGGGATCGGCAAAAACATTCAGTACTTC	CASSLPGIGKNIQYF
NA	NA	TRBV6-5	TRBJ1-2	TGTGCCAGCGGGCAGTCCAGGGGCGGCTACACCTTC	CASGQSRGGYTF
NA	NA	TRBV7-9	TRBJ2-3	TGTGCCAGCAGCCGCAGGGGAGGCACAGATACGCAGTATTTT	CASSRRGGTDTQYF
NA	NA	TRBV7-7	TRBJ2-3	TGTGCTAGCAGCTTAGGACTGCTAGATACGCAGTATTTT	CASSLGLLDTQYF
TRBD1	NA	TRBV4-3	TRBJ2-3	TGCGCCAGCAGCCAAGAACAGGGGGCCACAGATACGCAGTATTTT	CASSQEQGATDTQYF
NA	few	TRBV29-1	TRBJ2-4	TGCAGCGTTGAAGACAGAAACATTCAGTACTTC	CSVEDRNIQYF
TRBD1	NA	TRBV29-1	TRBJ2-2	TGCAGCGTGACCGGGACAGGCACCACCGGGGAGCTGTTTTTT	CSVTGTGTTGELFF
NA	NA	TRBV25-1	TRBJ2-4	TGTGCCAGCAGGTTACTAAGCACGATGTACTTC	CASRLLSTMYF
NA	NA	TRBV30	TRBJ1-2	TGTGCCTGGATCACCCGCGGGGGGACTACTAACTATGGCTACACCTTC	CAWITRGGTTNYGYTF
TRBD1	NA	TRBV30	TRBJ2-7	TGTGCCTGGACGCACAGGGGCCACGAGCAGTACTTC	CAWTHRGHEQYF
TRBD1	NA	TRBV11-2	TRBJ2-7	TGTGCCAGCAGCCAGCGACAGGGCTCCTACGAGCAGTACTTC	CASSQRQGSYEQYF
NA	NA	TRBV30	TRBJ2-7	TGTGCCTGGAAGAAGCGAGACCCATTTTACGAGCAGTACTTC	CAWKKRDPFYEQYF
NA	few	TRBV5-1	TRBJ1-2	TGCGCCAGCAGCTTGCGGCAGGGCTATGGCTACACCTTC	CASSLRQGYGYTF
TRBD1	NA	TRBV29-1	TRBJ2-2	TGCAGCGTGGACAGGGGAAACACCGGGGAGCTGTTTTTT	CSVDRGNTGELFF
NA	NA	TRBV4-1	TRBJ1-2	TGCGCCAGCAGCCAAGATGGGCAAGGTGTGCGCGGCTACACCTTC	CASSQDGQGVRGYTF
NA	NA	TRBV29-1	TRBJ2-2	TGCAGCGTTGGTATAGGGGTCTTGAAGAACACCGGGGAGCTGTTTTTT	CSVGIGVLKNTGELFF
NA	NA	TRBV18	TRBJ1-6	TGTGCCAGCTCACCCCGACAGGACCATAATTCACCCCTCCACTTT	CASSPRQDHNSPLHF
NA	NA	TRBV4-1	TRBJ2-5	TGCGCCAGCAGCCAACCCAGGTCCCCGGAGACCCAGTACTTC	CASSQPRSPETQYF
NA	NA	TRBV7-2	TRBJ1-1	TGTGCCAGCAGCTTATACGGGGTGAAGGACACTGAAGCTTTCTTT	CASSLYGVKDTEAFF
NA	NA	TRBV19	TRBJ1-6	TGTGCCAGTAGTATCGGAACACCCCTCCACTTT	CASSIGTPLHF